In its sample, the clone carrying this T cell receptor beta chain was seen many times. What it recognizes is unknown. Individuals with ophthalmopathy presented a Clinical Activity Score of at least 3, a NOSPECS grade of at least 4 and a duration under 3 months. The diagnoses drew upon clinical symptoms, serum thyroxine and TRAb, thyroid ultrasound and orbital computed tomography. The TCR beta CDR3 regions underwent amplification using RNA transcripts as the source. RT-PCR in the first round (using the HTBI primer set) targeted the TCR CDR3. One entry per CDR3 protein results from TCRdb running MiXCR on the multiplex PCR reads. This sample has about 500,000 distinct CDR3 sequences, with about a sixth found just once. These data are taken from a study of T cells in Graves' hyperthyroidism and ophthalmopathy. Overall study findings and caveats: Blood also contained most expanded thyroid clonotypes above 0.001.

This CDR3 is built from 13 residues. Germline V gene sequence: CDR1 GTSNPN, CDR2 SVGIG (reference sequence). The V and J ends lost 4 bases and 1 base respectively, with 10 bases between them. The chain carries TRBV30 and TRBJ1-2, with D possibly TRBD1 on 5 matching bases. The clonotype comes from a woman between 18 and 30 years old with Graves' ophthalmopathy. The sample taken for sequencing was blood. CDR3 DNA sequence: TGTGCCTGGATTCAAGGGGATAACTATGGCTACACCTTC. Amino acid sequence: CAWIQGDNYGYTF.